Each of the 5 T cell receptor beta chains below was sequenced from the same sample in a study of human T cells and chemical hapten exposure. Time point meaning: patch test 2, 6 weeks after DPC sensitization. The treatment: therapeutic diphenylcyclopropenone sensitization with weekly scalp DPC. TCRdb itself ran the RACE reads through MiXCR, one entry per CDR3 protein. Of approximately 96,000 distinct CDR3 sequences in the sample, 9.3% are singletons; the top ten hold just over 2%. The sequences come from whole blood, collected in connection with sensitization to the hapten diphenylcyclopropenone (DPC). The receptor source for this set is a woman in her thirties or forties with alopecia areata. Some clones in this sample may be carry-over from other donors' samples.

This chain joins TRBV12-3 or TRBV12-4 and TRBJ2-5, with 7 positions matching TRBD2. This CDR3 has 13 residues. The V gene end was trimmed by 7 bases and the J gene end by 4 bases; junction bases not matched to a gene: 6. CDR3 protein: CASTIGRAETQYF. CDR3 sequence (DNA): TGTGCCAGCACCATAGGGAGGGCAGAGACCCAGTACTTC.

This clonotype has more than one count but fewer than ten. V gene TRBV6-2 or TRBV6-3 combines with J gene TRBJ1-5; TRBD1 agrees at 9 bases. V trimming: 5 bases; J trimming: 7 bases; junction bases outside the gene matches: 6. This CDR3 has 14 amino acids. CDR1 and CDR2 from the germline V gene are MNHEY and SVGEGT. CDR3 sequence: CASSGDRVGQPQHF. The CDR3 DNA follows: TGTGCCAGCAGTGGGGACAGGGTCGGGCAGCCCCAGCATTTT.

The V gene is TRBV7-6, the J gene TRBJ2-5, with a possible D match to TRBD1 (5 bases). This CDR3 is built from 15 residues. Trimming took 1 base from V and 1 from J, leaving 10 bases between them. In germline, CDR1 is SGHVS, CDR2 FNYEAQ. The CDR3 loop reads CASSLDTGFQETQYF. CDR3 nucleotide sequence: TGTGCCAGCAGCTTAGATACAGGATTCCAAGAGACCCAGTACTTC.

In this sample, this clonotype turned up many times. The chain is built from TRBV4-3 and TRBJ1-5; D may be TRBD1 (6 bases). CDR1 LGHNA and CDR2 YSLEER come from the germline V gene. The length of the CDR3 is 15 residues. V gave up 1 base and J gave up 3 bases, with 10 bases separating them. This CDR3 reads CASSQGAGVNQPQHF. CDR3 DNA sequence: TGCGCCAGCAGCCAAGGGGCAGGGGTCAATCAGCCCCAGCATTTT.

This chain connects TRBV18 to TRBJ1-5; no definite D call. CDR3 length: 14 residues. The ends were cut back, 3 bases at V and 5 bases at J, with 11 bases in the middle. Germline V gene sequence: CDR1 KGHSH, CDR2 LQKENI. The CDR3 is CASSPGYDHQPQHF. CDR3 bases: TGTGCCAGCTCACCGGGATATGACCATCAGCCCCAGCATTTT.